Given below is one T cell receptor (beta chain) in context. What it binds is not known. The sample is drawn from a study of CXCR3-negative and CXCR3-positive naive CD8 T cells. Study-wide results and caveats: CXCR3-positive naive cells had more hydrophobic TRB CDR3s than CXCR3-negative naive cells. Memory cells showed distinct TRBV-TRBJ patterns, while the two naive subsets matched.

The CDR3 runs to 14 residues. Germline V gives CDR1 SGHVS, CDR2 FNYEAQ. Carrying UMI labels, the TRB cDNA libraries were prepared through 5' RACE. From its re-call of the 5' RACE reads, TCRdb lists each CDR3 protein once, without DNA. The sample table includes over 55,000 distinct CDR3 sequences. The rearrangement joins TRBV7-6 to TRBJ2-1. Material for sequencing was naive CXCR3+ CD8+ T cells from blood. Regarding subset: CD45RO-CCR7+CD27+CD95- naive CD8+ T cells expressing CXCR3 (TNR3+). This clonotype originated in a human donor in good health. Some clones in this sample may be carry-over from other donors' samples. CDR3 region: CASSLSYTVNEQFF.